This entry features one T cell receptor (beta chain) sequence. Its antigen remains unidentified. These data originate in a study of regulatory T cells in long-lasting Graves disease. About the study: Disease was considered persistent Graves' disease after over 5 years of antithyroid drugs (with positive TSH receptor antibodies). Notes on the study in general: Relative to new patients (roughly 900), persistent patients exhibited greater sharing of public clonotypes (around 3,000).

Germline CDR1 and CDR2: LNHDA and SQIVND (reference sequence). There are 14 residues in the CDR3. The V gene end was trimmed by 7 bases and the J gene end by 4 bases; junction bases not matched to a gene: 6. Time point here: persistent/refractory GD, antithyroid drugs over 5 years with positive TRAb. PBMC-extracted RNA yielded the TCR library. Criteria from the American Thyroid Association guidelines were applied to diagnose Graves' disease. EDTA tubes collected roughly 9 milliliters of peripheral blood. Library construction for TCR beta used iRepertoire HTBI primers and Arm-PCR of CDR3 regions. TCRdb re-called the multiplex PCR reads with MiXCR, one entry per CDR3 protein. Of over 650,000 distinct CDR3 sequences in the sample, about 32% were seen once.

The chain has TRBV19 and TRBJ1-4; 7 nucleotides agree with TRBD1. This sequence originates from a female donor with Graves disease. Sequencing used peripheral blood mononuclear cells (PBMCs), obtained when the disease was refractory, from a patient treated with antithyroid drugs. The CDR3 DNA reads as TGTGCCAGTAAGGTGCAGGGGGTTAATGAAAAACTGTTTTTT. Amino acids: CASKVQGVNEKLFF.